The 15 T cell receptor beta chains below all came from one sample that was sequenced in a study of cytomegalovirus exposure and HLA in healthy donors. The PCR had 60 Vbeta and 13 Jbeta primers. Some clones are missing from TCRdb's copy, which holds only in-frame ones; the method was immunoSEQ multiplex PCR. The profile shows about 200,000 clones, roughly 90% of them singletons. Sequenced sample: PBMCs. These receptors were obtained from a woman in her twenties or thirties in good health and CMV-seronegative.

The V and J genes are TRBV5-1 and TRBJ2-1; tentatively, D is TRBD2 (6 bases). Germline CDR1 reads SGHRS; CDR2 reads YFSETQ. The V and J ends lost 4 bases and 1 base respectively, with 12 bases between them. The CDR3 totals 15 residues. The CDR3 reads CASSGDSASYNEQFF. In nucleotides, the CDR3 is TGCGCCAGCAGCGGGGACTCGGCTTCCTACAATGAGCAGTTCTTC.

The chain joins TRBV5-8 to TRBJ2-1; 8 nucleotides agree with TRBD1. Germline V gene lookup returns CDR1 SGHTS and CDR2 YDEGEE. Germline trimming cut 3 bases from V and 15 bases from J; bases unmatched to any gene: 2. The CDR3 has 10 residues. CDR3 DNA: TGTGCCAGCAGCTGGACAGGGACGTTCTTC. Encoded protein: CASSWTGTFF.

V usage is TRBV5-1 and J usage is TRBJ1-2, with D possibly TRBD1 on 6 matching bases. Germline loops: CDR1 SGHRS, CDR2 YFSETQ. CDR3 length: 13 amino acids. Trimming removed 4 bases from V and 7 bases from J, with 14 bases in between. The chain's CDR3 is CASSVVEGGGYTF. CDR3 DNA: TGCGCCAGCAGCGTCGTTGAAGGGGGTGGCTACACCTTC.

The chain couples TRBV28 to TRBJ2-5, with 12 positions matching TRBD2. The CDR3 is 17 residues long. With V trimmed by 6 bases and J by 1 base, 9 bases remained unmatched. The germline V gene has CDR1 MDHEN and CDR2 SYDVKM. The CDR3 region is CASRAPGLAGLQETQYF. The CDR3 DNA is TGTGCCAGCAGGGCCCCGGGACTAGCGGGCCTCCAAGAGACCCAGTACTTC.

The chain uses TRBV7-2 and TRBJ2-2, with 9 bases identical to TRBD2. Germline CDR1 reads SGHTA; CDR2 reads FQGNSA. CDR3 size: 15 residues. V lost 6 bases and J lost 4; bases outside the gene matches: 6. CDR3 region: CASSLTSGFTGELFF. The CDR3 nucleotides read TGTGCCAGCAGTTTAACTAGCGGGTTCACCGGGGAGCTGTTTTTT.

The chain couples TRBV6-5 to TRBJ2-7; 9 bases align to TRBD2. The CDR3 totals 14 residues. The junction had 3 bases not matched to a gene; V was cut back by 2 bases and J by 4 bases. From germline, CDR1 is MNHEY and CDR2 SVGAGI. Here the CDR3 reads CASSYRREGYEQYF. DNA of the CDR3: TGTGCCAGCAGTTACAGGCGGGAGGGGTACGAGCAGTACTTC.

The J gene is TRBJ1-5, the V gene TRBV6-1; no clear D gene. V lost 7 bases and J 9 bases, leaving 22 bases between the germline ends. The CDR3 runs to 15 residues. Germline V CDR1 and CDR2: MNHNS, SASEGT. The CDR3 coding sequence is TGTGCCAGCATCGAGTCTGGTACGGGTTATCGGCCCCAGCATTTT. Protein product: CASIESGTGYRPQHF.

This chain uses TRBV2 with TRBJ1-2; D call uncertain. The CDR3 extends over 11 amino acids. CDR1 is SNHLY and CDR2 is FYNNEI in the germline V gene. Trimming stripped 5 bases from V and 2 bases from J, with 3 bases between. CDR3 bases: TGTGCCAGCAGTCGGAACTATGGCTACACCTTC. Translation: CASSRNYGYTF.

This sequence joins TRBV10-1 and TRBJ2-3, with 7 bases that match TRBD2. Germline CDR1 is WNHNN and CDR2 is SYGVQD (reference sequence). Trimming at V came to 3 bases and at J to 6 bases, leaving 6 bases not matched to a gene. CDR3 length: 14 amino acids. CDR3 nucleotide sequence: TGCGCCAGCAGTGATAGGACTAGAGGTGATACGCAGTATTTT. It codes for CASSDRTRGDTQYF.

The chain couples TRBV10-2 to TRBJ1-1; 7 bases are shared with TRBD1. Germline V gives CDR1 WSHSY, CDR2 SAAADI. This CDR3 is built from 15 residues. The V segment lost 7 bases and the J segment 0 bases; nucleotides outside the gene matches: 8. In nucleotides, the CDR3 is TGCGCCAGCACTAGGACAGGAACCATGAACACTGAAGCTTTCTTT. Protein sequence: CASTRTGTMNTEAFF.

The chain employs TRBV27 and TRBJ2-2; D is undetermined. The CDR3 is 17 amino acids. Germline V gene lookup returns CDR1 MNHEY and CDR2 SMNVEV (reference sequence). V lost 5 bases and J lost 5, with 21 bases in between. This CDR3 reads CASSPPMGETRTGELFF. CDR3 nucleotides: TGTGCCAGCAGTCCTCCGATGGGTGAAACGAGGACCGGGGAGCTGTTTTTT.

The genes are TRBV2 and TRBJ2-1; 7 bases match TRBD1. CDR3 length equals 15 residues. Trimming at V came to 4 bases and at J to 2 bases, leaving 5 bases not matched to a gene. The germline V gene has CDR1 SNHLY and CDR2 FYNNEI. DNA of the CDR3: TGTGCCAGCAGTGCAGGGGGAGTCCCCTACAATGAGCAGTTCTTC. Translated, it gives CASSAGGVPYNEQFF.

The chain's CDR3 is CASSSIRNTEAFF. The CDR3 DNA follows: TGTGCCAGCAGCTCCATCAGGAACACTGAAGCTTTCTTT. This chain links TRBV11-1 with TRBJ1-1; D gene ambiguous. Germline assignment: CDR1 SGHAT and CDR2 FQDESV (reference sequence). The CDR3 is 13 residues long. The V end was cut by 4 bases, the J end by 1 base, with 7 bases between.

CDR3 in amino acids: CASSAGGRADTQYF. DNA of the CDR3: TGTGCCAGCAGCGCGGGGGGGCGGGCAGATACGCAGTATTTT. This chain joins TRBV28 and TRBJ2-3; 9 bases agree with TRBD2. The CDR3 covers 14 residues. Losses at the gene ends were 6 bases for V and 4 bases for J; bases not matched to a gene: 5. CDR1 is MDHEN, CDR2 SYDVKM, per germline.

V usage is TRBV9 and J usage is TRBJ2-6; D is unresolved. The CDR3 totals 15 residues. Germline CDR1 SGDLS, CDR2 YYNGEE. The V end lost 0 bases, the J end lost 0 bases, and 4 bases lay between the germline ends. This CDR3 reads CASSVEPSGANVLTF. CDR3 sequence (DNA): TGTGCCAGCAGCGTAGAGCCCTCTGGGGCCAACGTCCTGACTTTC.